This T cell receptor beta chain was profiled in a study of T cells after yellow fever vaccination. TCRdb fed the 5' RACE reads into MiXCR, producing one record per CDR3 protein. The sample shows about 320,000 distinct CDR3 sequences, roughly 4.3% of them seen only once. In this sample, this clonotype turned up many times. Germline V gives CDR1 SGHDT, CDR2 YYEEEE. The V end was cut by 2 bases, the J end by 0 bases, with 8 bases between. The CDR3 has 14 residues. The chain joins TRBV5-6 to TRBJ1-1; D call uncertain. This sequence was found in a man aged 18 to 35 who received the YFV17D yellow fever vaccine. This specimen consisted of PBMCs, obtained 15 days after the yellow fever booster vaccination. The chain's CDR3 is CASSLRLLNTEAFF. As DNA, the CDR3 is TGTGCCAGCAGCTTACGACTCCTGAACACTGAAGCTTTCTTT.